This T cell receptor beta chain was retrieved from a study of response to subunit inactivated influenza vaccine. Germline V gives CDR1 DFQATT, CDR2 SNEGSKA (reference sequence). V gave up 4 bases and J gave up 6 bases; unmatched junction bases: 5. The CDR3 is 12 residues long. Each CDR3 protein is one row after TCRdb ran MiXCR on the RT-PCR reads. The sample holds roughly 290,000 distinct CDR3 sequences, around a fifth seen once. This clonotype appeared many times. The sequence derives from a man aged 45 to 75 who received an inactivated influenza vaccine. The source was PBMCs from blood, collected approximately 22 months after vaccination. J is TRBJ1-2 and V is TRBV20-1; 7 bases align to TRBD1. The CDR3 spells CSANDRVNGYTF. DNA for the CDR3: TGCAGTGCTAACGACAGGGTGAATGGCTACACCTTC.